This T cell receptor beta chain was captured by sequencing in a study of T cell changes during pregnancy in multiple sclerosis (dated by TCRdb to about 2019). Concerning the study at large: The study examined how the T cell repertoire changed over the course of pregnancy in women with multiple sclerosis.

According to the germline V gene, CDR1 reads MNHNS and CDR2 reads SASEGT. V was cut back by 8 bases and J by 3 bases, leaving a gap of 20 bases between them. Reading from cysteine to phenylalanine, the CDR3 counts 15 amino acids. This entry keeps only the CDR3 DNA: 45 bases, framed from base 1. The library was obtained by the immunoSEQ multiplex PCR assay. TCRdb's version of the immuneACCESS table is confined to in-frame rearrangements and falls short of the full clone set. An unresolved V gene accounts for under half of the shortfall where checked; the remainder is of unknown origin. Recorded for this sample are tens of thousands of clones; roughly 91% of them occurred a single time. The biggest ten clones account for 5% to 6.5% of the sample. About this clone: There is no known antigen for this receptor. No per-base quality is available; no much larger clone lies one base away.

Sequencing was performed on CD8+ T cells from peripheral blood mononuclear cells, taken in the second trimester of pregnancy. The rearrangement combines TRBV6-1 with TRBJ2-7; the D gene is perhaps TRBD2, on 5 matching bases. The TCR sequence derives from a female donor with multiple sclerosis, enrolled in a pregnancy study. The nucleotide sequence is TGTGCCAGCCTCCTCCGGAGAGGGCTCGACTACGAGCAGTACTTC. Its product reads: CASLLRRGLDYEQYF.